The 6 T cell receptor beta chains given below trace back to one sample, sequenced in a study of CD8+CD57+ T cells in acquired aplastic anemia. Genomic DNA, serving as template, underwent TCR beta VDJ and CDR3 profiling. TCRdb re-analysed the reads in MiXCR, keeping a single row per CDR3 protein. Among under 350,000 distinct CDR3 sequences, under 65% were seen once, and the ten largest hold approximately 1.3%. An expansion of CD8+CD57+ cells by flow cytometry had been shown in patients chosen for sequencing. Sequencing was performed on sorted CD4+, CD8+, or CD8+CD57+ T cells (not recorded which) from PBMCs. These receptors were taken from a human donor with aplastic anemia.

The V and J genes are TRBV10-1 and TRBJ1-4; D not certain. The CDR3 has 14 amino acids. V was pared by 8 bases and J by 5 bases, with 15 bases between. Germline CDR1 is WNHNN and CDR2 is SYGVQD (reference sequence). The CDR3 region has the DNA TGCGCCAGCGGCCGGGTACCGAGGAATGAAAAACTGTTTTTT. Translated, it gives CASGRVPRNEKLFF.

The chain is built from TRBV15 and TRBJ2-3, with 12 bases fitting TRBD1. CDR1 LNHNV and CDR2 YYDKDF come from the germline V gene (reference sequence). The V segment lost 3 bases and the J segment 4 bases; nucleotides outside the gene matches: 8. The CDR3 length is 17 residues. The CDR3 bases are TGTGCCACCAGCAGTGCCTGGGGACAGGGGGCCGCAGATACGCAGTATTTT. This encodes CATSSAWGQGAADTQYF.

This sequence joins TRBV5-6 and TRBJ1-5, with D possibly matching TRBD1 (6 bases). The V end lost 4 bases, the J end lost 1 base, and 12 bases lay between the germline ends. The CDR3 contains 15 residues. CDR1 is SGHDT, CDR2 YYEEEE, per germline. The CDR3 region is CASSREGGSNQPQHF. The CDR3 nucleotides read TGTGCCAGCAGCCGTGAGGGGGGAAGCAATCAGCCCCAGCATTTT.

V gene TRBV5-1 combines with J gene TRBJ2-1; D may match TRBD1 or TRBD2 (7 bases each). This CDR3 spans 17 amino acids. Germline V gene lookup returns CDR1 SGHRS and CDR2 YFSETQ. Between the trimmed V and J ends, which lost 7 bases and 6 bases, there was a span of 26 bases. DNA of the CDR3: TGCGCCAGCGATTCATGGGGGGATGGCAGGGGGGGCAATGAGCAGTTCTTC. It translates to CASDSWGDGRGGNEQFF.

The chain uses TRBV29-1 and TRBJ2-7, with D maybe TRBD2 (6 bases). This CDR3 is built from 15 residues. From germline, CDR1 is SQVTM and CDR2 ANQGSEA. V was shortened by 3 bases and J by 0 bases, with 15 bases between the two germline ends. CDR3 nucleotides: TGCAGCGTTGAGCTTATGGGGGGTACCTCCTACGAGCAGTACTTC. This codes for CSVELMGGTSYEQYF.

This clonotype came up a few times. The rearrangement joins TRBV24-1 to TRBJ2-5, with D uncertain. CDR3 length: 15 residues. V was shortened by 4 bases and J by 4 bases, with 15 bases between the two germline ends. Germline assignment: CDR1 KGHDR and CDR2 SFDVKD. Here the CDR3 reads CATSDSGEVGETQYF. The CDR3 bases are TGTGCCACCAGTGACTCGGGCGAGGTCGGAGAGACCCAGTACTTC.